These 8 T cell receptor beta chains share one sample of origin, sequenced in a study of T cell responses to AZD1222 COVID-19 vaccine. Produced via immunoSEQ multiplex PCR; TCRdb's table is partial and in-frame only. The sample consists of roughly 140,000 clones, under 95% of them appearing once. The sequencing here drew on peripheral blood, taken on day 0 of AZD1222 vaccination. The receptor set was obtained from an adult in good health.

The chain is built from TRBV19 and TRBJ1-4; a weak D match, TRBD1 (5 bases). The germline V gene has CDR1 LNHDA and CDR2 SQIVND (reference sequence). CDR3 length equals 16 residues. The V end lost 3 bases, the J end lost 8 bases, and 19 bases lay between the germline ends. CDR3 nucleotides: TGTGCCAGTAGTATGGGGCCAGGGTCAAGAAGGGAAAAACTGTTTTTT. This translates into CASSMGPGSRREKLFF. The full variable domain, rest sourced from reference TRBV19 and TRBJ1-4, is DGGITQSPKYLFRKEGQNVTLSCEQNLNHDAMYWYRQDPGQGLRLIYYSQIVNDFQKGDIAEGYSVSREKKESFPLTVTSAQKNPTAFYLCASSMGPGSRREKLFFGSGTQLSVL.

This chain connects TRBV28 to TRBJ2-1, with 7 bases matching TRBD1. Germline V gene sequence: CDR1 MDHEN, CDR2 SYDVKM. The length of the CDR3 is 12 residues. The V gene end was trimmed by 8 bases and the J gene end by 9 bases; junction bases not matched to a gene: 7. The CDR3 region is CASSTGAGEQFF. The CDR3 coding sequence is TGTGCCAGCTCAACAGGGGCCGGTGAGCAGTTCTTC.

This clone has only one observation. V is TRBV11-2 and J is TRBJ2-7; no clear D gene. Trimming cost V 5 bases and J 0 bases, with 14 bases left between them. This CDR3 contains 15 residues. Germline CDR1 and CDR2: SGHAT and FQNNGV. The CDR3 DNA reads TGTGCCAGCAGCCAAGGCCCCCGCCTCTCCTACGAGCAGTACTTC. Protein product: CASSQGPRLSYEQYF.

This chain links TRBV19 with TRBJ2-7; D unresolved. Trimming stripped 3 bases from V and 2 bases from J, with 5 bases between. CDR3 size: 12 residues. Germline V gene lookup returns CDR1 LNHDA and CDR2 SQIVND (reference sequence). Here the CDR3 reads CASSIGPYEQYF. CDR3 DNA sequence: TGTGCCAGTAGTATCGGGCCCTACGAGCAGTACTTC. Variable domain in full (rest from reference TRBV19 and TRBJ2-7): DGGITQSPKYLFRKEGQNVTLSCEQNLNHDAMYWYRQDPGQGLRLIYYSQIVNDFQKGDIAEGYSVSREKKESFPLTVTSAQKNPTAFYLCASSIGPYEQYFGPGTRLTVT.

The rearrangement links TRBV4-1 to TRBJ2-5; D call uncertain. V lost 2 bases to trimming and J lost 5 bases, with 12 bases between them. The germline CDR1 and CDR2 sequences are MGHRA and YSYEKL. This CDR3 comprises 14 residues. The CDR3 loop reads CASSQSLIKETQYF. CDR3 nucleotide sequence: TGCGCCAGCAGCCAATCCCTAATCAAGGAGACCCAGTACTTC.

A single count supports this clone. V usage is TRBV7-9 and J usage is TRBJ2-7; 9 nucleotides agree with TRBD1. After removal of 11 bases from V and 7 bases from J, the junction contained 12 bases not matched to a gene. The CDR3 is 13 amino acids. Germline values: CDR1 SEHNR, CDR2 FQNEAQ (reference sequence). CDR3 sequence (DNA): TGTGCCGGCACCGGGACAGGGAGTGGTGAGCAGTACTTC. It yields the protein CAGTGTGSGEQYF.

Concerning this clone itself: Germline is not matched at one junction end, which may reflect a read error. The CDR3 nucleotides are TGTGCCAGCAGCTTACTTTTCCTAACCCGGGGCTTC. It encodes CASSLLFLTRGF. V usage is TRBV7-9 and J usage is TRBJ2-7, with D possibly matching TRBD2 (5 bases). The CDR3 extends over 12 amino acids. Germline CDR1 is SEHNR and CDR2 is FQNEAQ (reference sequence).

The chain carries TRBV2 and TRBJ2-1; tentatively, D is TRBD2 (5 bases). Looked up from germline, CDR1 is SNHLY and CDR2 is FYNNEI. The V and J ends lost 4 bases and 0 bases respectively, with 16 bases between them. This CDR3 has 17 residues. CDR3 DNA sequence: TGTGCCAGCAGTGGTCGGGGAAGCCCTCCCTCCTACAATGAGCAGTTCTTC. Its translation: CASSGRGSPPSYNEQFF.